Below, 32 T cell receptor beta chains from the same sample are listed, as sequenced in a study of glioma-infiltrating T cells. Using RNA template, CDR3s of TCR alpha and beta were amplified with iRepertoire arm-PCR. TCRdb reanalysed the multiplex PCR reads using MiXCR and keeps one entry per CDR3 protein. In the table there are around 350,000 distinct CDR3 sequences, roughly two fifths of which are singletons. The specimen was glioma tissue, nonneoplastic brain tissue, or PBMCs (not recorded which). The receptors stem from a human donor with low-grade glioma or glioblastoma, undergoing nonglioma brain surgery, or in good health (not recorded which).

The J gene is TRBJ2-1, the V gene TRBV4-1; the match to TRBD2 covers 11 bases. Germline CDR1 MGHRA, CDR2 YSYEKL. Germline trimming cut 2 bases from V and 4 bases from J; bases unmatched to any gene: 7. This CDR3 comprises 17 residues. CDR3 nucleotides: TGCGCCAGCAGCCAACGGGTGGGGACTAGCGGTTACAATGAGCAGTTCTTC. This gives the protein CASSQRVGTSGYNEQFF.

At least ten counts were recorded for this clonotype. The V gene is TRBV20-1, the J gene TRBJ2-3; D not certain. Trimming left V 6 bases short and J 8 bases short, with 12 bases between. Looked up from germline, CDR1 is DFQATT and CDR2 is SNEGSKA (reference sequence). The CDR3 extends over 11 amino acids. Here the CDR3 reads CSAGLASTQYF. The CDR3 coding sequence is TGCAGTGCGGGATTAGCCAGTACGCAGTATTTT.

V gene TRBV27 combines with J gene TRBJ2-7; D is possibly TRBD1 (5 bases). Germline V lookup: CDR1 MNHEY, CDR2 SMNVEV (reference sequence). The length of the CDR3 is 12 residues. With 10 bases removed from V and 6 bases from J, the gap between germline ends came to 16 bases. The CDR3: CATWEGASEQYF. CDR3 DNA: TGTGCCACCTGGGAAGGGGCGTCCGAGCAGTACTTC.

The sample holds a few counts of this clonotype. A clone one base away is much larger, so this may be a read error. This chain uses TRBV27 with TRBJ1-4, with TRBD1 matching over 8 bases. Germline V gives CDR1 MNHEY, CDR2 SMNVEV (reference sequence). This CDR3 comprises 14 residues. The CDR3 reads CASSLWQGAEKLVF. The CDR3 region has the DNA TGTGCCAGCAGTTTATGGCAGGGGGCTGAAAAACTGGTTTTT. Together with reference TRBV27 and TRBJ1-4, the CDR3 gives the full variable domain: EAQVTQNPRYLITVTGKKLTVTCSQNMNHEYMSWYRQDPGLGLRQIYYSMNVEVTDKGDVPEGYKVSRKEKRNFPLILESPSPNQTSLYFCASSLWQGAEKLVFGSGTQLSVL.

Turning to this clonotype: This likely comes from a read error, as the CDR3 has no conserved phenylalanine or tryptophan at its end. Written as DNA, the CDR3 is TGTGCCAGCAGCTTATCCCTAGCGGGAGTCATTGAGACCCAGTACTCC. Translation gives CASSLSLAGVIETQYS. The V and J genes are TRBV7-2 and TRBJ2-5, with TRBD2 matching 10 bases. The germline V gene has CDR1 SGHTA and CDR2 FQGNSA. This CDR3 is built from 16 residues. V dropped 2 bases and J dropped 5; count of bases not matched to a gene: 8.

V is TRBV20-1 and J is TRBJ2-4, with D unclear. CDR1 and CDR2 from the germline V gene are DFQATT and SNEGSKA (reference sequence). Trimming cost V 0 bases and J 0 bases, with 18 bases left between them. This CDR3 region has 18 residues. This CDR3 reads CSARDKRPLPQAKNIQYF. The CDR3 DNA reads as TGCAGTGCTAGAGATAAACGACCGCTACCCCAAGCCAAAAACATTCAGTACTTC.

Note on this clonotype: A much bigger clone sits one base away, suggesting this may be a read error. The chain combines TRBV27 with TRBJ2-7, with D hard to call. The V gene lost 1 base and the J gene lost 5 bases, with 12 bases spanning the gap. There are 14 residues in the CDR3. The germline gives CDR1 MNHEY, CDR2 SMNVEV (reference sequence). The CDR3 DNA sequence: TGTGCCAGCAGTTTATATTGGGGTTCCCACGAGCAGTACTTC. This codes for CASSLYWGSHEQYF.

This rearrangement joins TRBV7-2 to TRBJ2-1, with 11 bases aligning to TRBD1. Germline V gene lookup returns CDR1 SGHTA and CDR2 FQGNSA. The CDR3 sequence is 15 residues long. V trimming: 3 bases; J trimming: 8 bases; junction bases outside the gene matches: 6. The CDR3 loop reads CASSLAGTGGYEQFF. The CDR3 DNA reads TGTGCCAGCAGCTTGGCCGGGACAGGGGGATATGAGCAGTTCTTC.

The chain recombines TRBV27 with TRBJ2-7; D is possibly TRBD1 or TRBD2 (5 bases each). Germline lookup yields CDR1 MNHEY and CDR2 SMNVEV (reference sequence). The CDR3 covers 14 residues. V lost 6 bases, J lost 2 bases, and 14 bases lay in between. CDR3 region: CASSRGRLTYEQYF. CDR3 DNA sequence: TGTGCCAGCAGCCGGGGCAGACTTACCTACGAGCAGTACTTC.

Ten or more counts support this clonotype. The chain employs TRBV25-1 and TRBJ2-1; D possibly matches TRBD1 or TRBD2 (6 bases each). Germline CDR1 reads MGHDK; CDR2 reads SYGVNS. This CDR3 contains 16 residues. The germline V and J ends were trimmed by 7 bases and 5 bases, with 21 bases remaining between them. CDR3 DNA sequence: TGTGCCAGCAATACCCGGGGGCCAGCGTCTGACAATGAGCAGTTCTTC. This translates into CASNTRGPASDNEQFF.

The gene calls are TRBV6-2 or TRBV6-3 and TRBJ2-1, with 9 positions matching TRBD1. Trimming removed 5 bases from V and 6 bases from J; junction bases left unmatched: 8. Germline CDR1 reads MNHEY; CDR2 reads SVGEGT. The CDR3 length is 15 residues. The CDR3 here is CASSPTGGPCNEQFF. As DNA, the CDR3 is TGTGCCAGCAGTCCTACAGGGGGCCCCTGCAATGAGCAGTTCTTC.

This clonotype was found many times. The chain links TRBV6-5 to TRBJ1-2; no firm D call. This CDR3 is 14 amino acids long. The V and J ends lost 0 bases and 4 bases respectively, with 9 bases between them. Germline V gene sequence: CDR1 MNHEY, CDR2 SVGAGI. This CDR3 is CASSYSGAAYGYTF. DNA for the CDR3: TGTGCCAGCAGTTACTCCGGCGCAGCCTATGGCTACACCTTC.

Notes on this clonotype: A clone one base away is much larger, so this may be a read error. The chain carries TRBV20-1 and TRBJ2-7, with D unclear. V lost 0 bases to trimming and J lost 0 bases, with 12 bases between them. CDR1 is DFQATT and CDR2 is SNEGSKA in the germline V gene (reference sequence). This CDR3 comprises 15 residues. This CDR3 reads CSARDCTKSSYEQYF. The CDR3, as DNA: TGCAGTGCTAGAGATTGCACGAAAAGCTCCTACGAGCAGTACTTC.

As regards this clonotype: It may be a read error: a sequence one base away is much more abundant. The chain joins TRBV15 to TRBJ2-1, with D uncertain. Trimming shortened V by 0 bases and J by 6 bases, and 12 bases separated the two germline ends. This CDR3 spans 15 amino acids. Germline CDR1 reads LNHNV; CDR2 reads YYDKDF (reference sequence). CDR3 coding DNA: TGTGCCACCAGCAGAGATTTCCATTCGTTCAATGAGCAGTTCTTC. It codes for CATSRDFHSFNEQFF.

The V call is TRBV20-1, the J call TRBJ1-2; the match to TRBD1 covers 9 bases. Germline V CDR1 and CDR2: DFQATT, SNEGSKA (reference sequence). This CDR3 has 19 amino acids. V was pared by 6 bases and J by 1 base, with 21 bases of the junction left unmatched. The CDR3 protein is CSAQPGLNWDRVINYGYTF. CDR3 sequence (DNA): TGCAGTGCCCAACCGGGCCTAAACTGGGACAGGGTGATTAACTATGGCTACACCTTC.

This clonotype was picked up many times. This chain joins TRBV27 and TRBJ2-3; D ambiguous. Germline CDR1 and CDR2: MNHEY and SMNVEV (reference sequence). V lost 2 bases and J 0 bases, leaving 12 bases between the germline ends. CDR3 length: 16 residues. CDR3 amino acids: CASSLLGFGSTDTQYF. For the CDR3, the DNA is TGTGCCAGCAGTTTACTGGGATTCGGAAGCACAGATACGCAGTATTTT.

The chain employs TRBV14 and TRBJ1-1; D is unclear. The CDR3 is 12 residues long. The V gene's germline CDR1 is SGHDN and CDR2 FVKESK. The V and J ends lost 1 base and 4 bases respectively, with 4 bases between them. The CDR3 DNA reads TGTGCCAGCAGCCAAGTCCCCACTGAAGCTTTCTTT. Amino acid sequence: CASSQVPTEAFF.

To note about this clonotype: This CDR3 is missing its conserved last phenylalanine or tryptophan, likely due to a read error. The genes are TRBV27 and TRBJ1-2; D might be TRBD1 (6 bases). V lost 2 bases, J lost 1 base, and 11 bases lay in between. Germline V CDR1 and CDR2: MNHEY, SMNVEV (reference sequence). This CDR3 has 15 residues. CDR3 residues: CASSLRAGVNYGYTI. In nucleotides, the CDR3 is TGTGCCAGCAGTTTAAGGGCAGGGGTTAACTATGGCTACACCATC.

This clonotype was observed a few times. The chain joins TRBV12-3 or TRBV12-4 to TRBJ1-5; perhaps TRBD1 as D (6 bases). V was shortened by 3 bases and J by 4 bases, with 13 bases between the two germline ends. CDR3 length equals 15 residues. The CDR3 protein is CASSLDGTHNQPQHF. The DNA of the CDR3 is TGTGCCAGCAGTTTGGACGGGACACATAATCAGCCCCAGCATTTT.

About this clonotype: A much more abundant neighbour one base away suggests this may be a read error. The chain carries TRBV6-1 and TRBJ2-7; D ambiguous. Per the germline V gene, CDR1 is MNHNS and CDR2 is SASEGT. The CDR3 loop spans 9 amino acids. The CDR3 nucleotides are TGTGCCAGCAGCCTATCTATGAACTTC. Translated, it gives CASSLSMNF.

The table lists this clonotype with a few counts. The chain is built from TRBV20-1 and TRBJ2-7; TRBD1 might be the D (6 bases). The CDR3 runs to 14 residues. The ends were cut back, 6 bases at V and 6 bases at J, with 21 bases in the middle. Germline CDR1 and CDR2: DFQATT and SNEGSKA (reference sequence). The chain's CDR3 is CSADDRNFRGEQYF. The CDR3 coding sequence is TGCAGTGCCGATGACAGGAATTTTCGTGGCGAGCAGTACTTC.

This clonotype appeared a few times. The rearrangement links TRBV28 to TRBJ2-7; 8 bases are shared with TRBD1. The germline V gene has CDR1 MDHEN and CDR2 SYDVKM. Trimming removed 5 bases from V and 1 base from J; junction bases left unmatched: 7. The CDR3 loop spans 15 amino acids. The CDR3, as DNA: TGTGCCAGCAGTGCCGACAGGGGACTTTCCTACGAGCAGTACTTC. This codes for CASSADRGLSYEQYF. Together with reference TRBV28 and TRBJ2-7, the CDR3 gives the full variable domain: DVKVTQSSRYLVKRTGEKVFLECVQDMDHENMFWYRQDPGLGLRLIYFSYDVKMKEKGDIPEGYSVSREKKERFSLILESASTNQTSMYLCASSADRGLSYEQYFGPGTRLTVT.

CDR3 amino acids: CASSLYLKNNEQFF. CDR3 coding DNA: TGTGCCAGTAGTCTCTACCTCAAGAACAATGAGCAGTTCTTC. V is TRBV19 and J is TRBJ2-1; D ambiguous. This CDR3 is 14 amino acids long. Trimming shortened V by 5 bases and J by 5 bases, and 13 bases separated the two germline ends. CDR1 and CDR2 (germline): LNHDA, SQIVND (reference sequence). The full variable domain, its missing parts supplied by reference TRBV19 and TRBJ2-1, is DGGITQSPKYLFRKEGQNVTLSCEQNLNHDAMYWYRQDPGQGLRLIYYSQIVNDFQKGDIAEGYSVSREKKESFPLTVTSAQKNPTAFYLCASSLYLKNNEQFFGPGTRLTVL.

The chain carries TRBV7-2 and TRBJ2-7; 8 bases are shared with TRBD2. The length of the CDR3 is 14 residues. The V gene end was trimmed by 3 bases and the J gene end by 2 bases; junction bases not matched to a gene: 3. CDR1 and CDR2 from the germline V gene are SGHTA and FQGNSA. The chain's CDR3 is CASSLDGRAYEQYF. CDR3 DNA: TGTGCCAGCAGCTTGGACGGGAGGGCCTACGAGCAGTACTTC.

This rearrangement joins TRBV7-3 to TRBJ2-5; TRBD2 is a possible D gene (5 bases). V dropped 5 bases and J dropped 5 bases, with 9 bases sitting between them. The germline V gene encodes CDR1 SGHTA and CDR2 FQGTGA. The CDR3 is made up of 12 amino acids. The CDR3 reads CASSETGETQYF. The CDR3 DNA reads TGTGCCAGCAGCGAGACGGGGGAGACCCAGTACTTC. Looking up the rest from reference TRBV7-3 and TRBJ2-5 gives the full variable domain: GAGVSQTPSNKVTEKGKYVELRCDPISGHTALYWYRQSLGQGPEFLIYFQGTGAADDSGLPNDRFFAVRPEGSVSTLKIQRTERGDSAVYLCASSETGETQYFGPGTRLLVL.

The chain has TRBV7-2 and TRBJ2-5; D is undetermined. V shed 6 bases and J shed 4 bases, with 12 bases lying between them. The germline V gene encodes CDR1 SGHTA and CDR2 FQGNSA. This CDR3 region has 13 residues. CDR3 DNA sequence: TGTGCCAGCAGGCCCGCGGCCCCAGAGACCCAGTACTTC. Its translation: CASRPAAPETQYF.

This clonotype came up once. The genes are TRBV11-3 and TRBJ2-2; 7 nucleotides align to TRBD1. The V and J ends lost 5 bases and 6 bases, in that order; junction bases with no gene match: 6. CDR1 SGHNT and CDR2 YENEEA come from the germline V gene. The CDR3 runs 14 residues. The CDR3 DNA reads as TGTGCCAGCAGCCCTAGACAGGGTTCCGGGGAGCTGTTTTTT. This encodes CASSPRQGSGELFF.

In the case of this clonotype: Just one base apart from a much larger clone, this may be a read error. The gene calls are TRBV27 and TRBJ2-7, with TRBD1 identical over 7 bases. V shed 8 bases, J shed 3 bases, and the junction held 10 bases outside the gene matches. The CDR3 loop spans 14 amino acids. The germline gives CDR1 MNHEY, CDR2 SMNVEV (reference sequence). The CDR3 region has the DNA TGTGCCAGCTCCTCCGAACAGGGGCACTACGAGCAGTACTTC. This encodes CASSSEQGHYEQYF.

The rearrangement links TRBV5-1 to TRBJ2-7; D may match TRBD1 or TRBD2 (5 bases each). Germline V lookup: CDR1 SGHRS, CDR2 YFSETQ. Trimming pared 3 bases from V and 2 bases from J, leaving 18 bases between. This CDR3 spans 16 amino acids. In nucleotides, the CDR3 is TGCGCCAGCAGCTGGGGGTCCGGGACGGGGACCTACGAGCAGTACTTC. It is translated as CASSWGSGTGTYEQYF.

The chain joins TRBV4-2 to TRBJ2-5; 12 bases are shared with TRBD2. CDR3 length equals 14 residues. With 5 bases clipped from V and 5 bases from J, the junction kept 3 bases outside the gene matches. Germline assignment: CDR1 LGHNA and CDR2 YNFKEQ. The CDR3 here is CASSYTSGRETQYF. The CDR3 DNA follows: TGTGCCAGCAGCTACACTAGCGGGAGGGAGACCCAGTACTTC.

A remark on this clonotype: A read error may be the cause here, since a much bigger clone is one base away. The chain carries TRBV28 and TRBJ2-7; perhaps TRBD2 as D (5 bases). V lost 7 bases and J 3 bases, leaving 13 bases between the germline ends. Germline V lookup: CDR1 MDHEN, CDR2 SYDVKM. The CDR3 is 13 residues long. In nucleotides, the CDR3 is TGTGCCAGCAACGAGGGAACTTTCTACGAGCAGTACTTC. Translating gives CASNEGTFYEQYF.

Worth noting for this clonotype: This may be a read error: a much more frequent sequence differs by one nucleotide. The chain combines TRBV7-9 with TRBJ1-1; 10 bases align to TRBD1. Germline V gene data show CDR1 as SEHNR and CDR2 as FQNEAQ (reference sequence). There are 15 residues in the CDR3. The ends lost 4 bases at V and 6 bases at J; junction bases unmatched: 8. As DNA, the CDR3 is TGTGCCAGCAGCTCAGGACAGGGGGTTTCGTCTGAAGCTTTCTTT. Its protein product is CASSSGQGVSSEAFF.